This T cell receptor (beta chain) was identified during a study of shared clonotypes between healthy human individuals. The authors split each subset's genomic DNA evenly across several immunoSEQ plates. Here immunoSEQ multiplex PCR was the method, and the copy in TCRdb shows in-frame clones only, minus some. The sample holds over a million clones, about 84% seen once. Germline V gene lookup returns CDR1 SGHTA and CDR2 FQGTGA. Germline trimming cut 0 bases from V and 7 bases from J; bases unmatched to any gene: 8. The CDR3 length is 17 residues. The gene calls are TRBV7-3 and TRBJ2-1, with 11 bases lining up with TRBD2. The sample consisted of memory CD4+ T cells from PBMCs. Subset defined: CD45RA-negative fraction. This receptor was obtained from a man younger than 35 in good health. Some clones in this sample may be carry-over from other donors' samples. The DNA for the CDR3 is TGTGCCAGCAGCTTAACCGGGTGGACTAGCGGGCGGAATGAGCAGTTCTTC. Protein product: CASSLTGWTSGRNEQFF.